These T cell receptor beta chains were read from a single sample in a study of blood T cell repertoires in COVID-19. TCRdb's table, derived via immunoSEQ multiplex PCR, lists solely in-frame clones and lacks some. In the table there are fewer than 50,000 clones, roughly 74% of which are singletons. Sequenced input: peripheral blood. Receptors originate from a man aged 65 to 85 with COVID-19, enrolled during active disease. The CDR3 runs from the conserved cysteine through the conserved F or W. D genes are given only for firm matches. A row's size may be missing; if present it is once, few, many or a size class.

v_gene: TRBV18
abundance: few
d_gene: TRBD1
j_gene: TRBJ1-2
CDR3aa: CASSTQGKDGYTF
CDR3nt: TGTGCCAGCTCAACACAGGGGAAGGATGGCTACACCTTC

v_gene: TRBV19
abundance: NA
d_gene: TRBD1
j_gene: TRBJ2-5
CDR3aa: CASSSTGGSETQYF
CDR3nt: TGTGCCAGTAGTTCGACAGGGGGATCTGAGACCCAGTACTTC

v_gene: TRBV7-9
abundance: NA
d_gene: NA
j_gene: TRBJ1-2
CDR3aa: CASSPDGYTF
CDR3nt: TGTGCCAGCAGCCCAGATGGCTACACCTTC

v_gene: TRBV27
abundance: NA
d_gene: NA
j_gene: TRBJ2-6
CDR3aa: CASSSLLVVGRGRSSGANVLTF
CDR3nt: TGTGCCAGCAGTTCGCTTTTGGTAGTTGGCAGAGGGAGAAGCTCTGGGGCCAACGTCCTGACTTTC

v_gene: TRBV12-3/TRBV12-4
abundance: NA
d_gene: NA
j_gene: TRBJ2-2
CDR3aa: CASTSLWELFF
CDR3nt: TGTGCCAGCACTAGTTTGTGGGAGCTGTTTTTT

v_gene: TRBV15
abundance: NA
d_gene: NA
j_gene: TRBJ1-5
CDR3aa: CATSRVPVGGAQPQHF
CDR3nt: TGTGCCACCAGCAGAGTACCAGTGGGGGGTGCTCAGCCCCAGCATTTT

v_gene: TRBV29-1
abundance: NA
d_gene: NA
j_gene: TRBJ2-7
CDR3aa: CSVGRAGGGGYEQYF
CDR3nt: TGCAGCGTTGGGCGCGCTGGGGGAGGAGGCTACGAGCAGTACTTC

v_gene: TRBV28
abundance: NA
d_gene: NA
j_gene: TRBJ2-7
CDR3aa: CASSEAGQISYEQYF
CDR3nt: TGTGCCAGCAGTGAGGCGGGACAGATCTCCTACGAGCAGTACTTC

v_gene: TRBV27
abundance: NA
d_gene: NA
j_gene: TRBJ2-5
CDR3aa: CASSLPPRWATQYF
CDR3nt: TGTGCCAGCAGTTTACCTCCCAGATGGGCGACCCAGTACTTC

v_gene: TRBV27
abundance: NA
d_gene: TRBD1
j_gene: TRBJ2-1
CDR3aa: CASSFTGTGYNEQFF
CDR3nt: TGTGCCAGCAGTTTTACCGGGACAGGATACAATGAGCAGTTCTTC

v_gene: TRBV24-1
abundance: NA
d_gene: NA
j_gene: TRBJ2-3
CDR3aa: CASRGSGTDTQYF
CDR3nt: TGTGCCTCCCGGGGGTCGGGCACAGATACGCAGTATTTT

v_gene: TRBV5-1
abundance: NA
d_gene: NA
j_gene: TRBJ1-1
CDR3aa: CASSTGQRNTEAFF
CDR3nt: TGCGCCAGCAGCACCGGACAGCGGAACACTGAAGCTTTCTTT

v_gene: TRBV19
abundance: NA
d_gene: TRBD2
j_gene: TRBJ2-1
CDR3aa: CASSMLLADANEQFF
CDR3nt: TGTGCCAGTAGTATGCTACTAGCGGATGCGAATGAGCAGTTCTTC

v_gene: TRBV7-8
abundance: NA
d_gene: NA
j_gene: TRBJ2-7
CDR3aa: CASSGKGLGNEQYF
CDR3nt: TGTGCCAGCAGCGGAAAGGGACTTGGGAACGAGCAGTACTTC

v_gene: TRBV7-9
abundance: NA
d_gene: TRBD1
j_gene: TRBJ2-2
CDR3aa: CASSSRTGGSGELFF
CDR3nt: TGTGCCAGCAGCTCAAGGACAGGGGGTAGCGGGGAGCTGTTTTTT

v_gene: TRBV4-2
abundance: NA
d_gene: NA
j_gene: TRBJ2-1
CDR3aa: CASSHEEGDYGNEQFF
CDR3nt: TGTGCCAGCAGCCACGAAGAGGGGGACTACGGGAATGAGCAGTTCTTC

v_gene: TRBV28
abundance: NA
d_gene: NA
j_gene: TRBJ1-6
CDR3aa: CACKEQGTTPPLHF
CDR3nt: TGTGCCTGTAAAGAACAGGGAACGACGCCACCCCTCCACTTT

v_gene: TRBV27
abundance: NA
d_gene: NA
j_gene: TRBJ1-2
CDR3aa: CASKGDSNYGYTF
CDR3nt: TGTGCCAGCAAAGGGGATTCTAACTATGGCTACACCTTC

v_gene: TRBV5-6
abundance: NA
d_gene: NA
j_gene: TRBJ1-1
CDR3aa: CASSLGAEAFF
CDR3nt: TGTGCCAGCAGCTTGGGAGCTGAAGCTTTCTTT

v_gene: TRBV5-1
abundance: NA
d_gene: NA
j_gene: TRBJ2-5
CDR3aa: CASSYPEGETQYF
CDR3nt: TGCGCCAGCAGCTACCCTGAGGGAGAGACCCAGTACTTC

v_gene: TRBV27
abundance: NA
d_gene: TRBD1
j_gene: TRBJ1-2
CDR3aa: CASSSDRVGYTF
CDR3nt: TGTGCCAGCAGTTCGGACAGGGTTGGCTACACCTTC

v_gene: TRBV14
abundance: NA
d_gene: NA
j_gene: TRBJ2-4
CDR3aa: CASSLTQGLRNIQYF
CDR3nt: TGTGCCAGCAGCCTGACCCAGGGGCTTAGGAACATTCAGTACTTC

v_gene: TRBV7-6
abundance: NA
d_gene: TRBD1
j_gene: TRBJ2-7
CDR3aa: CASSLGVGQGRSYEQYF
CDR3nt: TGTGCCAGCAGCTTAGGGGTGGGACAGGGGCGTTCCTACGAGCAGTACTTC

v_gene: TRBV24-1
abundance: NA
d_gene: NA
j_gene: TRBJ1-2
CDR3aa: CATSDKTRNYGYTF
CDR3nt: TGTGCCACCAGTGATAAGACACGTAACTATGGCTACACCTTC

v_gene: TRBV3-1/TRBV3-2
abundance: NA
d_gene: NA
j_gene: TRBJ2-3
CDR3aa: CASSRKSSGGSTDTQYF
CDR3nt: TGTGCCAGCAGCCGGAAGAGTTCCGGGGGAAGCACAGATACGCAGTATTTT

v_gene: TRBV7-2
abundance: NA
d_gene: NA
j_gene: TRBJ2-2
CDR3aa: CASSLVGSGELFF
CDR3nt: TGTGCCAGCAGCTTAGTCGGGTCCGGGGAGCTGTTTTTT